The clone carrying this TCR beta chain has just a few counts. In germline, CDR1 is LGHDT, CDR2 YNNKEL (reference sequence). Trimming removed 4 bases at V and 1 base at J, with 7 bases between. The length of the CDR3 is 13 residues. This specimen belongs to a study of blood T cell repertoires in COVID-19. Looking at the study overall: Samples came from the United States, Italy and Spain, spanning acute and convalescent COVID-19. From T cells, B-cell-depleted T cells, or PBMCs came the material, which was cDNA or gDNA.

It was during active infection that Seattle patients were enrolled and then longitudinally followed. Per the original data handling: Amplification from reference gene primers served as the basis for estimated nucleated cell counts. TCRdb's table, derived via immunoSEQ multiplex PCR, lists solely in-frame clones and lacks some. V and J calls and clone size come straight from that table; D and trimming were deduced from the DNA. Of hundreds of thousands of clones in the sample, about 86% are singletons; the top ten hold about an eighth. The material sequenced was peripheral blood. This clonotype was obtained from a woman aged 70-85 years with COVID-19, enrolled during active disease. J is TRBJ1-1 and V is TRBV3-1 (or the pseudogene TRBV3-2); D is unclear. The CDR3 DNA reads TGTGCCAGCAGCCTATACAGGAACACTGAAGCTTTCTTT. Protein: CASSLYRNTEAFF.